This TCR beta chain was recorded in a study of identical twins. General observations from the study: Compared with unrelated sharing, twin-shared out-of-frame alpha sequences had more low-probability sequences. Models underestimated how often monozygotic twins shared out-of-frame TCR alpha.

The CDR3 totals 15 residues. Germline assignment: CDR1 SGHRS and CDR2 YFSETQ. The V end lost 4 bases, the J end lost 1 base, and 14 bases lay between the germline ends. This clonotype showed up many times. Antigen specificity is unknown. MiXCR was run by TCRdb on the 5' RACE reads, yielding one entry per CDR3 protein. The profile shows some 560,000 distinct CDR3 sequences, 9% to 10% of them singletons. The sample also formed part of further work on yellow fever vaccine responses in identical twins. That paper adds: Reportedly, twins' vaccine T cell responses looked partly convergent and partly personalized.

What was sequenced was PBMCs. The clonotype originates from a young woman in good health. The V call is TRBV5-1, the J call TRBJ1-1; perhaps TRBD1 as D (6 bases). CDR3 protein: CASSVGVTGNTEAFF. For the CDR3, the DNA is TGCGCCAGCAGCGTGGGCGTGACAGGGAACACTGAAGCTTTCTTT. The full variable domain, rest sourced from reference TRBV5-1 and TRBJ1-1, is KAGVTQTPRYLIKTRGQQVTLSCSPISGHRSVSWYQQTPGQGLQFLFEYFSETQRNKGNFPGRFSGRQFSNSRSEMNVSTLELGDSALYLCASSVGVTGNTEAFFGQGTRLTVV.